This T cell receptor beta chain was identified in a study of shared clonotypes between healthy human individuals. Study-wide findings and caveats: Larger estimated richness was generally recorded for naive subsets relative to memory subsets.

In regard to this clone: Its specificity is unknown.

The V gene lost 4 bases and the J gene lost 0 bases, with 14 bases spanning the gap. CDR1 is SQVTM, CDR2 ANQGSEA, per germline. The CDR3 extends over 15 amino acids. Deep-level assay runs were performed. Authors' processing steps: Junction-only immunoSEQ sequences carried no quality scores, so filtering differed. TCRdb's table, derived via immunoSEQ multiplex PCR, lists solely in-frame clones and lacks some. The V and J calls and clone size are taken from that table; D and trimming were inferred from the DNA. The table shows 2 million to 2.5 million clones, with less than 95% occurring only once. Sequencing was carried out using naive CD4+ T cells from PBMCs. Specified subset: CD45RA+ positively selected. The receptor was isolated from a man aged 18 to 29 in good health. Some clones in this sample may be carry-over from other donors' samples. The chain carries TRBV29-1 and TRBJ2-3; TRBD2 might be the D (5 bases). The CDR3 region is CSVAAGGTSTDTQYF. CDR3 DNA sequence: TGCAGCGTTGCAGCAGGAGGTACTAGCACAGATACGCAGTATTTT.